This T cell receptor (beta chain) was recovered during a study of T-cell memory formation after mild COVID-19. Overall study: TCR clusters were mostly donor specific.

Via MiXCR, TCRdb re-called the 5' RACE reads, giving one row per CDR3 protein. The repertoire includes roughly 370,000 distinct CDR3 sequences, 16% of them detected once, and 20% to 25% sits in the top ten. This CDR3 is 15 amino acids long. Trimming removed 2 bases from V and 2 bases from J, with 10 bases in between. Germline CDR1 is SNHLY and CDR2 is FYNNEI. This chain connects TRBV2 to TRBJ1-5; D not certain. Sequencing was carried out using PBMCs or a T cell subset sorted from them (not recorded which). This TCR derives from a man between 18 and 29 years old who had mild COVID-19 (a few samples of this study predate the infection). Cell type and time point are not known. The CDR3 DNA is TGTGCCAGCAGTGAAAGGGTTTCAGGCAATCAGCCCCAGCATTTT. Translating it yields CASSERVSGNQPQHF.